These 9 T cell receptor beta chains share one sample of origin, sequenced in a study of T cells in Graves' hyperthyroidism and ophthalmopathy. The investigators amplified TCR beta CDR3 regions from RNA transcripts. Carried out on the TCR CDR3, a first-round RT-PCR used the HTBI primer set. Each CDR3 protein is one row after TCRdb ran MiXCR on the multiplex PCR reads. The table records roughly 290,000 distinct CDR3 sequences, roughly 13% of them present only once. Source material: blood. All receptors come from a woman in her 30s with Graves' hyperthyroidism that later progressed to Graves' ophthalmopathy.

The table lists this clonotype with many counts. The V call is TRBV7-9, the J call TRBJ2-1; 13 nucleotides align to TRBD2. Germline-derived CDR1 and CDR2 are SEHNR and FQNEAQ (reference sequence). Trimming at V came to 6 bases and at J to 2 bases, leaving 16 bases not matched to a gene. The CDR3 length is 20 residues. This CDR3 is CASRPPPGLAGLSAYNEQFF. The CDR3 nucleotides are TGTGCCAGCAGACCACCCCCGGGACTAGCGGGATTATCAGCCTACAATGAGCAGTTCTTC.

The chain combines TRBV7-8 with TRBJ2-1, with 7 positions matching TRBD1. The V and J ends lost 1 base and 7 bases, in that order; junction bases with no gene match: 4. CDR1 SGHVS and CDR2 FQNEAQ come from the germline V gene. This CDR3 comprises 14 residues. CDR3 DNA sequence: TGTGCCAGCAGCTTAGTCGGACAGGCTAATGAGCAGTTCTTC. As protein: CASSLVGQANEQFF.

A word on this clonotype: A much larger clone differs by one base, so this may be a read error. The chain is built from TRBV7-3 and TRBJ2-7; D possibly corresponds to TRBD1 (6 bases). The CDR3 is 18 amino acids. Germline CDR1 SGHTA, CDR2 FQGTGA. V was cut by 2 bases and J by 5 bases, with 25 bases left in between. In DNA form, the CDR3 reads TGTGCCAGCAGCTTAGGAATTACAAAGGGACAAATATTCCACGAGCAGTACTTC. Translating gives CASSLGITKGQIFHEQYF.

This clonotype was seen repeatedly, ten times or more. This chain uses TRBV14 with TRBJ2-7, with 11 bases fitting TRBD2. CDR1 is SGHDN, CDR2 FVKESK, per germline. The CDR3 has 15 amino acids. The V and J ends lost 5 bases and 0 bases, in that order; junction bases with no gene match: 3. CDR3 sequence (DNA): TGTGCCAGCAGCGAGGGACTAGCGGCCTCCTACGAGCAGTACTTC. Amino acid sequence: CASSEGLAASYEQYF.

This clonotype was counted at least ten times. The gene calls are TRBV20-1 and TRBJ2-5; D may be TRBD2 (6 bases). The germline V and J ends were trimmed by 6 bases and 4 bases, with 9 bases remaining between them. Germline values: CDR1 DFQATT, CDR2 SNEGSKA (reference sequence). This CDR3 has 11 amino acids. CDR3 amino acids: CSAELAETQYF. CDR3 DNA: TGCAGTGCCGAACTAGCAGAGACCCAGTACTTC.

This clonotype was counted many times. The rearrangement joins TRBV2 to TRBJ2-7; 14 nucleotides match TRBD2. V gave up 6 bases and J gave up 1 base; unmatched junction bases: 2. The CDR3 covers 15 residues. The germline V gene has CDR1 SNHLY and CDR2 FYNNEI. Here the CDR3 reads CASRRTSGGSYEQYF. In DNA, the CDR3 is TGTGCCAGCAGAAGGACTAGCGGGGGGTCCTACGAGCAGTACTTC.

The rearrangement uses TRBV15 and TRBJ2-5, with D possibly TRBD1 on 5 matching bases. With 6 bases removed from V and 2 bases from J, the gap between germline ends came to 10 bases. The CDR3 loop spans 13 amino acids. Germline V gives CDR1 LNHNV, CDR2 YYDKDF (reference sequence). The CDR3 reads CATRGRTQETQYF. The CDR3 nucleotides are TGTGCCACCAGAGGCCGGACACAAGAGACCCAGTACTTC.

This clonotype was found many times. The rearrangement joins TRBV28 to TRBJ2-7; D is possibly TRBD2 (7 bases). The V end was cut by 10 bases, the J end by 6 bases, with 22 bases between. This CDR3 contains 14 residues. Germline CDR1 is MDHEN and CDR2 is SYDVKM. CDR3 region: CATRGAGTSREQYF. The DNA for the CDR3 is TGTGCCACCCGGGGGGCAGGGACTTCCCGCGAGCAGTACTTC.

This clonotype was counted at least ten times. The DNA of the CDR3 is TGCGCCAGCAGCCAATCCGGGACAGGGATAGAGACCCAGTACTTC. Translating gives CASSQSGTGIETQYF. The chain carries TRBV4-3 and TRBJ2-5, with 9 nucleotides matching TRBD1. Germline values: CDR1 LGHNA, CDR2 YSLEER. The J segment lost 4 bases and the V segment lost 2 bases, leaving 5 bases of the junction unmatched. The CDR3 totals 15 residues.